Shown below are 15 T cell receptor beta chains from a single sample sequenced in a study of cytomegalovirus exposure and HLA in healthy donors. Profiling relied on immunoSEQ multiplex PCR, and the TCRdb table lists in-frame clones only, not all of them. Of 250,000 or so clones listed, roughly 90% are singletons. The sample consisted of PBMCs. These receptor sequences come from a woman younger than 30 in good health and CMV-seronegative.

The chain combines TRBV6-1 with TRBJ2-7, with D tentatively TRBD1 (5 bases). V lost 1 base, J lost 4 bases, and 11 bases lay in between. CDR3 length: 14 amino acids. The germline V gene has CDR1 MNHNS and CDR2 SASEGT. Here the CDR3 DNA reads TGTGCCAGCAGTGAAGGAGTTGGACAATACGAGCAGTACGTC. This gives the protein CASSEGVGQYEQYV.

The chain joins TRBV28 to TRBJ2-5; 12 nucleotides line up with TRBD2. The CDR3 sequence is 14 residues long. The J segment lost 2 bases and the V segment lost 8 bases, leaving 3 bases of the junction unmatched. The germline V gene has CDR1 MDHEN and CDR2 SYDVKM. The CDR3, as DNA: TGTGCCAGCCAAACTAGCGGGGGGCAAGAGACCCAGTACTTC. Translating gives CASQTSGGQETQYF.

In its sample, this clone was seen once. The V and J genes are TRBV11-1 and TRBJ1-1, with D possibly TRBD1 on 5 matching bases. The CDR3 sequence is 15 residues long. V lost 2 bases to trimming and J lost 2 bases, with 12 bases between them. The V gene's germline CDR1 is SGHAT and CDR2 FQDESV (reference sequence). CDR3 DNA sequence: TGTGCCAGCAGCTTATTATCGGGGGGAAACACTGAAGCTTTCTTT. Protein: CASSLLSGGNTEAFF.

The rearrangement uses TRBV25-1 and TRBJ1-2, with 8 bases matching TRBD1. The CDR3 spans 15 residues. V gave up 5 bases and J gave up 2 bases; unmatched junction bases: 7. The germline gives CDR1 MGHDK, CDR2 SYGVNS. CDR3 in amino acids: CASSLMTGANYGYTF. The CDR3 region has the DNA TGTGCCAGCAGTCTAATGACAGGGGCGAACTATGGCTACACCTTC.

This sequence joins TRBV25-1 and TRBJ2-2; perhaps TRBD1 as D (6 bases). The CDR3 runs 16 residues. V lost 3 bases to trimming and J lost 0 bases, with 11 bases between them. CDR1 is MGHDK, CDR2 SYGVNS, per germline. The CDR3 region is CASSDPDRPNTGELFF. The DNA for the CDR3 is TGTGCCAGCAGTGATCCGGACAGACCGAACACCGGGGAGCTGTTTTTT.

This clone was picked up one time. The chain employs TRBV4-2 and TRBJ2-5; 8 bases agree with TRBD1. From germline, CDR1 is LGHNA and CDR2 YNFKEQ. CDR3 length: 16 residues. The J segment lost 7 bases and the V segment lost 0 bases, leaving 10 bases of the junction unmatched. The chain's CDR3 is CASSQDQGQDAGTQYF. The CDR3, as DNA: TGTGCCAGCAGCCAAGATCAGGGACAGGACGCGGGGACCCAGTACTTC.

V is TRBV30 and J is TRBJ2-3; 8 bases map to TRBD2. In germline, CDR1 is GTSNPN, CDR2 SVGIG (reference sequence). V trimming: 1 base; J trimming: 2 bases; junction bases outside the gene matches: 2. The CDR3 contains 14 residues. CDR3 nucleotide sequence: TGTGCCTGGAGTGGACTAGCGAACACAGATACGCAGTATTTT. It specifies CAWSGLANTDTQYF.

The chain combines TRBV6-5 with TRBJ2-5, with D possibly being TRBD1 (6 bases). The CDR3 length is 12 residues. V lost 6 bases and J 2 bases, leaving 7 bases between the germline ends. Germline V gene lookup returns CDR1 MNHEY and CDR2 SVGAGI. The CDR3 DNA sequence: TGTGCCAGCAGGGACAGACAAGAGACCCAGTACTTC. Translated: CASRDRQETQYF.

The rearrangement uses TRBV4-1 and TRBJ2-1, with a possible D match to TRBD2 (7 bases). The CDR3 is made up of 16 amino acids. Trimming cost V 1 base and J 3 bases, with 13 bases left between them. CDR1 is MGHRA, CDR2 YSYEKL, per germline. Here the CDR3 DNA reads TGCGCCAGCAGCCAAGGGGCGGGGGCTTACTACAATGAGCAGTTCTTC. It encodes CASSQGAGAYYNEQFF.

This clone was seen a few times. The chain recombines TRBV5-6 with TRBJ1-4; D not resolved. V was shortened by 6 bases and J by 7 bases, with 13 bases between the two germline ends. This CDR3 region has 13 residues. The germline CDR1 and CDR2 sequences are SGHDT and YYEEEE. The CDR3 DNA is TGTGCCAGCAATCTCCGATCCGGTGAAAAACTGTTTTTT. Translating gives CASNLRSGEKLFF. Complete variable domain (other parts from reference TRBV5-6 and TRBJ1-4): DAGVTQSPTHLIKTRGQQVTLRCSPKSGHDTVSWYQQALGQGPQFIFQYYEEEERQRGNFPDRFSGHQFPNYSSELNVNALLLGDSALYLCASNLRSGEKLFFGSGTQLSVL.

The V gene is TRBV6-6, the J gene TRBJ1-5; 8 bases agree with TRBD1. The CDR3 runs to 15 residues. V was pared by 4 bases and J by 6 bases, with 8 bases of the junction left unmatched. Germline CDR1 and CDR2: MNHNY and SVGAGI (reference sequence). CDR3 loop: CASSLTGTGSQPQHF. The DNA of the CDR3 is TGTGCCAGCAGTTTAACCGGGACAGGAAGTCAGCCCCAGCATTTT.

J is TRBJ2-5 and V is TRBV2, with 7 bases matching TRBD1. The germline V gene has CDR1 SNHLY and CDR2 FYNNEI. This CDR3 region has 15 residues. V shed 7 bases, J shed 1 base, and the junction held 9 bases outside the gene matches. The CDR3 DNA reads TGTGCCAGCACTCAGAGGGGGCGGATCCAAGAGACCCAGTACTTC. Protein: CASTQRGRIQETQYF.

The CDR3 loop is CASSPQGGSGGPSYNEQFF. The CDR3 DNA sequence: TGTGCCAGCAGCCCACAAGGCGGTAGCGGGGGACCATCCTACAATGAGCAGTTCTTC. V is TRBV9 and J is TRBJ2-1, with 9 bases fitting TRBD2. This CDR3 spans 19 amino acids. The V gene end was trimmed by 4 bases and the J gene end by 1 base; junction bases not matched to a gene: 15. The germline V gene encodes CDR1 SGDLS and CDR2 YYNGEE. Supplemented by reference TRBV9 and TRBJ2-1, the full variable domain reads DSGVTQTPKHLITATGQRVTLRCSPRSGDLSVYWYQQSLDQGLQFLIQYYNGEERAKGNILERFSAQQFPDLHSELNLSSLELGDSALYFCASSPQGGSGGPSYNEQFFGPGTRLTVL.

V and J are TRBV19 and TRBJ2-6, with 10 bases aligning to TRBD1. Germline assignment: CDR1 LNHDA and CDR2 SQIVND (reference sequence). V lost 5 bases to trimming and J lost 0 bases; unmatched junction nucleotides: 7. This CDR3 is built from 18 residues. DNA for the CDR3: TGTGCCAGTAGTGACACGGGACAGGGGACCTCTGGGGCCAACGTCCTGACTTTC. This gives the protein CASSDTGQGTSGANVLTF.

This sequence joins TRBV11-1 and TRBJ2-7; D is uncertain. The ends were cut back, 1 base at V and 6 bases at J, with 10 bases in the middle. Germline CDR1 reads SGHAT; CDR2 reads FQDESV (reference sequence). The CDR3 loop spans 13 amino acids. The CDR3 region has the DNA TGTGCCAGCAGCTTAGGTCTGGTTAGCGAGCAGTACGTC. It specifies CASSLGLVSEQYV.